This entry is about one TCR beta chain. Its specificity is not known. V lost 4 bases and J lost 0; bases outside the gene matches: 5. The V gene's germline CDR1 is SGHRS and CDR2 YFSETQ. This CDR3 comprises 16 residues. The sample comes from a study of cytomegalovirus exposure and HLA in healthy donors. Overall study results and limits: Likely technical artifact: a cluster of highly shared sequence variants. It was taken for granted in presence/absence analyses that sequencing depth across donors was roughly uniform.

The primer mix had 60 Vbeta and 13 Jbeta primers. In the study's own analysis: Roughly 10 million shared chains were among the about 80 million unique TCR beta chains that a later analysis counted. TCRdb keeps only in-frame clones here, not all; method: immunoSEQ multiplex PCR. That table furnishes V, J and clone size, whereas the DNA furnished D and trimming. Seen here are around 120,000 clones, 60% to 85% observed once, and the top ten hold roughly 2.5%. The V gene is TRBV5-1, the J gene TRBJ2-2; 8 nucleotides match TRBD2. This TCR was recovered from a woman between 40 and 50 years old in good health and CMV-seropositive. The sequenced material came from PBMCs. CDR3 protein: CASSRGLEPNTGELFF. Here the CDR3 DNA reads TGCGCCAGCAGCCGGGGACTAGAGCCGAACACCGGGGAGCTGTTTTTT.